These 18 T cell receptor beta chains share one sample of origin, sequenced in a study of regulatory T cells in long-lasting Graves disease. The time point here: newly diagnosed GD, antithyroid drugs for less than 3 months. RNA extracted from PBMCs served as the sequencing template. Sequencing libraries for TCR beta were prepared with iRepertoire HTBI primers and Arm-PCR of CDR3 regions. TCRdb independently ran MiXCR on the multiplex PCR reads; one entry per CDR3 protein. The sample lists 350,000 to 500,000 distinct CDR3 sequences, about 16% occurring once. The sample also formed part of further work on T cells in Graves' hyperthyroidism and ophthalmopathy.

The sample in question was peripheral blood mononuclear cells (PBMCs), obtained at new diagnosis, from a patient treated with antithyroid drugs. The receptors shown here come from a woman in her thirties with Graves disease.

At least ten counts were recorded for this clonotype. In nucleotides, the CDR3 is TGTGCCAGCAGGCTTCGGGGGTTCGACTTTGGTAGTCAGCCCCAGCATTTT. Protein: CASRLRGFDFGSQPQHF. The chain links TRBV27 to TRBJ1-5, with a tentative D call TRBD1 (5 bases). The CDR3 loop spans 17 amino acids. Deletions cut 6 bases from V and 6 bases from J, with 24 bases between. The germline V gene has CDR1 MNHEY and CDR2 SMNVEV (reference sequence).

This clonotype showed up many times. The rearrangement joins TRBV20-1 to TRBJ2-5, with D possibly TRBD1 on 5 matching bases. The CDR3 length is 14 residues. Trimming shortened V by 6 bases and J by 1 base, and 15 bases separated the two germline ends. The V gene's germline CDR1 is DFQATT and CDR2 SNEGSKA (reference sequence). CDR3 loop: CSAHRGRAQETQYF. CDR3 sequence (DNA): TGCAGTGCCCATAGGGGCAGGGCCCAAGAGACCCAGTACTTC.

Comments on this clonotype: A much larger clone sits a single nucleotide away, making a read error possible. V usage is TRBV28 and J usage is TRBJ2-1; possibly TRBD1 for D (6 bases). Germline-derived CDR1 and CDR2 are MDHEN and SYDVKM. The CDR3 runs to 11 residues. Deletions cut 7 bases from V and 13 bases from J, with 14 bases between. CDR3 nucleotide sequence: TGTGCCAGCACCGAGGGGGTTGTCCAGTTCTTC. Its protein is CASTEGVVQFF.

The CDR3 protein is CASSLGARGEEQYF. DNA of the CDR3: TGTGCCAGCAGCTTAGGTGCCAGGGGAGAAGAGCAGTACTTC. The rearrangement links TRBV7-2 to TRBJ2-7; D may be TRBD1 (6 bases). The CDR3 has 14 amino acids. The germline V gene has CDR1 SGHTA and CDR2 FQGNSA. V was shortened by 1 base and J by 7 bases, with 14 bases between the two germline ends.

Comments on this clonotype: A much bigger clone sits one base away, suggesting this may be a read error. The V call is TRBV5-6, the J call TRBJ1-4; D might be TRBD1 (5 bases). The V and J ends lost 5 bases and 8 bases respectively, with 19 bases between them. CDR3 length: 15 residues. Germline V gene lookup returns CDR1 SGHDT and CDR2 YYEEEE. The CDR3 region has the DNA TGTGCCAGCAGTCCCTCCATACCAGGGATGGAAAAACTGTTTTTT. It specifies CASSPSIPGMEKLFF.

This clonotype was seen at least ten times. The V and J genes are TRBV2 and TRBJ1-5, with 7 bases matching TRBD1. V lost 7 bases and J lost 5; bases outside the gene matches: 8. The germline V gene encodes CDR1 SNHLY and CDR2 FYNNEI. The CDR3 is 14 residues long. This chain's CDR3 is CASKGQLRDQPQHF. CDR3 nucleotide sequence: TGTGCCAGCAAGGGACAGCTGCGAGATCAGCCCCAGCATTTT.

In its sample, this clonotype was seen a few times. The V and J genes are TRBV20-1 and TRBJ1-6; D is unresolved. V was trimmed by 0 bases and J by 6 bases, leaving 21 bases between them. Germline V CDR1 and CDR2: DFQATT, SNEGSKA (reference sequence). The CDR3 runs to 18 residues. In DNA form, the CDR3 reads TGCAGTGCTAGAGATTCACGGGCACGCGGCAGGATTAATTCACCCCTCCACTTT. It yields the protein CSARDSRARGRINSPLHF.

Ten or more counts support this clonotype. V usage is TRBV9 and J usage is TRBJ2-2, with D unresolved. V was shortened by 5 bases and J by 5 bases, with 19 bases between the two germline ends. The CDR3 runs 16 residues. Germline-derived CDR1 and CDR2 are SGDLS and YYNGEE. This chain's CDR3 is CASSEASSIGTGELFF. CDR3 DNA sequence: TGTGCCAGCAGTGAGGCTTCCAGCATTGGGACCGGGGAGCTGTTTTTT.

This clonotype was seen repeatedly, ten times or more. The J gene is TRBJ1-5, the V gene TRBV6-6; a weak D match, TRBD1 (6 bases). This CDR3 has 16 amino acids. The germline V gene encodes CDR1 MNHNY and CDR2 SVGAGI (reference sequence). V lost 0 bases and J lost 6, with 15 bases in between. The CDR3 here is CASSYSGRGFGQPQHF. In DNA form, the CDR3 reads TGTGCCAGCAGTTACTCGGGCAGGGGATTTGGTCAGCCCCAGCATTTT.

This clonotype was counted ten times or more. The genes are TRBV28 and TRBJ2-7; 12 positions agree with TRBD2. Germline V gives CDR1 MDHEN, CDR2 SYDVKM. V shed 8 bases, J shed 0 bases, and the junction held 8 bases outside the gene matches. The CDR3 consists of 16 residues. As DNA, the CDR3 is TGTGCCAGCCGGCTACTAGCGGGAGGCTCCTCCTACGAGCAGTACTTC. This translates into CASRLLAGGSSYEQYF.

The table lists this clonotype with a count of one. Just one base apart from a much larger clone, this may be a read error. The chain links TRBV7-9 to TRBJ1-6; D uncertain. CDR3 size: 12 residues. CDR1 SEHNR and CDR2 FQNEAQ come from the germline V gene (reference sequence). Trimming took off 5 bases at V and 6 bases at J, with 5 bases between the two ends. In DNA, the CDR3 is TGTGCCAGCAGCGCCACTAATTCACCCCTCCACTTT. Encoded protein: CASSATNSPLHF.

This clonotype was seen at least ten times. The chain carries TRBV12-3 or TRBV12-4 and TRBJ2-1; 8 positions agree with TRBD2. V shed 3 bases and J 2 bases; nucleotides not matched to a gene: 12. The CDR3 is 18 residues long. Written as DNA, the CDR3 is TGTGCCAGCAGTTTTAATGCGGGGGGCGCATTCCCCTACAATGAGCAGTTCTTC. Its translation: CASSFNAGGAFPYNEQFF.

The gene calls are TRBV4-1 and TRBJ2-7; 11 bases align to TRBD2. The germline V gene has CDR1 MGHRA and CDR2 YSYEKL. This CDR3 contains 20 residues. The J segment lost 0 bases and the V segment lost 0 bases, leaving 13 bases of the junction unmatched. The CDR3 nucleotides read TGCGCCAGCAGCCAAGAAAGCGGGCTAGCGGGAGGTCTCAGCTCCTACGAGCAGTACTTC. Its translation: CASSQESGLAGGLSSYEQYF.

This clonotype appeared a few times. The chain carries TRBV14 and TRBJ2-7, with TRBD2 identical over 15 bases. The germline V gene has CDR1 SGHDN and CDR2 FVKESK. There are 15 residues in the CDR3. Trimming cost V 4 bases and J 3 bases; bases outside gene matches: 1. The CDR3 sequence: CASSRTSGGDYEQYF. The CDR3 DNA reads as TGTGCCAGCAGCCGGACTAGCGGGGGGGACTACGAGCAGTACTTC.

In its sample, this clonotype was seen many times. The chain couples TRBV11-2 to TRBJ2-7; the match to TRBD2 covers 16 bases. The CDR3 contains 18 residues. The V gene's germline CDR1 is SGHAT and CDR2 FQNNGV. The V gene end was trimmed by 1 base and the J gene end by 4 bases; junction bases not matched to a gene: 7. This CDR3 reads CASSLVGLAGGPGYEQYF. Here the CDR3 DNA reads TGTGCCAGCAGCTTAGTGGGACTAGCGGGAGGGCCTGGTTACGAGCAGTACTTC.

V is TRBV19 and J is TRBJ1-1; the D is unclear. The V and J ends lost 9 bases and 4 bases respectively, with 18 bases between them. CDR3 length: 14 amino acids. CDR1 LNHDA and CDR2 SQIVND come from the germline V gene (reference sequence). CDR3 sequence: CARPPGRRSTEAFF. DNA of the CDR3: TGTGCCAGACCCCCCGGTCGCCGTAGCACTGAAGCTTTCTTT.

In its sample, this clonotype was seen a few times. The rearrangement uses TRBV9 and TRBJ2-2, with 8 bases fitting TRBD1. This CDR3 has 17 amino acids. Per germline, CDR1 SGDLS and CDR2 YYNGEE. Unmatched junction bases numbered 8, after V lost 0 bases and J lost 4 bases. As DNA, the CDR3 is TGTGCCAGCAGCGTAGCCGGGACAGGTCCCCTCACCGGGGAGCTGTTTTTT. Translation: CASSVAGTGPLTGELFF.

V gene TRBV7-8 combines with J gene TRBJ1-4, with 9 positions matching TRBD1. The CDR3 runs 14 residues. The germline CDR1 and CDR2 sequences are SGHVS and FQNEAQ. V gave up 5 bases and J gave up 6 bases; unmatched junction bases: 4. The CDR3: CASSLGQGHEKLFF. The CDR3 DNA is TGTGCCAGCAGCCTAGGACAGGGGCATGAAAAACTGTTTTTT.